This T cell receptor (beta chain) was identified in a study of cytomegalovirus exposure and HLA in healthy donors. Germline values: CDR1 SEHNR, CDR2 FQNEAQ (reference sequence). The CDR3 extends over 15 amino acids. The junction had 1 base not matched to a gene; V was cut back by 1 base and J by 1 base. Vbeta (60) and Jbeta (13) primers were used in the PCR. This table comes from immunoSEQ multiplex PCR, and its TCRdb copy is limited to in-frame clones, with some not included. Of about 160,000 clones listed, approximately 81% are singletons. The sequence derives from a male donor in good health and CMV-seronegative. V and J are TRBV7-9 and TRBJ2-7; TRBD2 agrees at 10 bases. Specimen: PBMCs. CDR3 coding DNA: TGTGCCAGCAGCTTAGGGACTAGCGGATCCTACGAGCAGTACTTC. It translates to CASSLGTSGSYEQYF.